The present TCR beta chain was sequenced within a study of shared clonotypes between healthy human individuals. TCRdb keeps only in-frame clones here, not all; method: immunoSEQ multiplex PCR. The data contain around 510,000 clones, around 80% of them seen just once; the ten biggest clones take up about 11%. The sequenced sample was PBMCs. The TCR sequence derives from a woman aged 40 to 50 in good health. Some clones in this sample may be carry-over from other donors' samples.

CDR3 region: CSVSLGSGTQYF. CDR3 DNA: TGCAGCGTTTCTCTAGGCTCGGGGACCCAGTACTTC. The J gene is TRBJ2-5, the V gene TRBV29-1, with D unresolved. Trimming shortened V by 5 bases and J by 7 bases, and 14 bases separated the two germline ends. Germline V lookup: CDR1 SQVTM, CDR2 ANQGSEA. CDR3 length equals 12 residues.